The clone carrying this TCR beta chain appeared many times. Its antigen is currently unknown. The record originates from a study of response to subunit inactivated influenza vaccine. General study findings and limits: T cells newly recruited by each seasonal influenza vaccination are few, the authors suggested.

TCRdb reanalysed the RT-PCR reads using MiXCR and keeps one entry per CDR3 protein. The sample includes fewer than 250,000 distinct CDR3 sequences, approximately 14% of them seen just once. V was trimmed by 2 bases and J by 4 bases, leaving 14 bases between them. CDR1 SNHLY and CDR2 FYNNEI come from the germline V gene. This CDR3 has 15 residues. The rearrangement joins TRBV2 to TRBJ2-5, with D perhaps TRBD2 (5 bases). The source of this sequence is a man in his forties or fifties who received an inactivated influenza vaccine. The starting material was CD8+ T cells sorted from PBMCs, obtained about 5 days after vaccination. The CDR3 loop reads CASSEIGSSGETQYF. The CDR3 DNA sequence: TGTGCCAGCAGTGAAATTGGGAGTAGTGGAGAGACCCAGTACTTC.